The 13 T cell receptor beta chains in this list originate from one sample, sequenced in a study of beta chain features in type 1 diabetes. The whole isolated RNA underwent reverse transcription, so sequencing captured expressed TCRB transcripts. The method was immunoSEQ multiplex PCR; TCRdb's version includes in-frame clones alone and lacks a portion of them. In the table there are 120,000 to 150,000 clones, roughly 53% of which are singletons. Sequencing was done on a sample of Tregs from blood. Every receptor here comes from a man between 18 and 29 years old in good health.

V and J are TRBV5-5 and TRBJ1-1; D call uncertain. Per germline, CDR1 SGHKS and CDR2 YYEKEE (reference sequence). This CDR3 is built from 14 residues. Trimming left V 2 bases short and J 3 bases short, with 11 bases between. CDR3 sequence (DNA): TGTGCCAGCAGCTTTTACTCCCCGTACACTGAAGCTTTCTTT. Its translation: CASSFYSPYTEAFF.

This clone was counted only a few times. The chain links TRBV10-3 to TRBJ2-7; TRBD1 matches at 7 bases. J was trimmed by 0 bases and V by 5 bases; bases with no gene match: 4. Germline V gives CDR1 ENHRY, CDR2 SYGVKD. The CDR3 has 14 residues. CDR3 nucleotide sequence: TGTGCCATCAGTTTGGACAGGATCTCCTACGAGCAGTACTTC. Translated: CAISLDRISYEQYF.

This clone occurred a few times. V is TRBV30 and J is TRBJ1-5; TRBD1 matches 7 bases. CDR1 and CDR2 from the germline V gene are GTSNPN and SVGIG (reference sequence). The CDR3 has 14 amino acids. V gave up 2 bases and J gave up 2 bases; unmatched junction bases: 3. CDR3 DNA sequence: TGTGCCTGGAGTTTCACAGGGGGCAATCAGCCCCAGCATTTT. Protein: CAWSFTGGNQPQHF.

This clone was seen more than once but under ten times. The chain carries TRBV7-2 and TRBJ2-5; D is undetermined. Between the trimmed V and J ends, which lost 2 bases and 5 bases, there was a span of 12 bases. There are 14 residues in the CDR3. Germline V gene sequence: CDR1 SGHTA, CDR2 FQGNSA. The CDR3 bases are TGTGCCAGCAGCTTAACCGGATGGCGGGAGACCCAGTACTTC. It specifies CASSLTGWRETQYF.

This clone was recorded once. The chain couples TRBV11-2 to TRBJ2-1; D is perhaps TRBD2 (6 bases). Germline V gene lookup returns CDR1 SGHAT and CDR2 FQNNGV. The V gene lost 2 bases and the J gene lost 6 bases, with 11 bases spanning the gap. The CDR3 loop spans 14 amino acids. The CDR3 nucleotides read TGTGCCAGCAGCTTAACCGGCGGGACCAATGAGCAGTTCTTC. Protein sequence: CASSLTGGTNEQFF.

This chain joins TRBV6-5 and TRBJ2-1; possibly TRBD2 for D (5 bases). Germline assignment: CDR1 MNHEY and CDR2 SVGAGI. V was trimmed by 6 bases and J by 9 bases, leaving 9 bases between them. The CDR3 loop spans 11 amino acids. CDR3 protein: CASSRESEQFF. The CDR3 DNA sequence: TGTGCCAGCAGCCGGGAATCTGAGCAGTTCTTC.

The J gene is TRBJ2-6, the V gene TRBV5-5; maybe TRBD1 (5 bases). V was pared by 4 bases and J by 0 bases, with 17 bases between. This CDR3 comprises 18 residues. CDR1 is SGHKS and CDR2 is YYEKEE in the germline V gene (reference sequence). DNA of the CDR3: TGTGCCAGCAGCCCTCTCCAGGGCCTATCCTCTGGGGCCAACGTCCTGACTTTC. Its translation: CASSPLQGLSSGANVLTF.

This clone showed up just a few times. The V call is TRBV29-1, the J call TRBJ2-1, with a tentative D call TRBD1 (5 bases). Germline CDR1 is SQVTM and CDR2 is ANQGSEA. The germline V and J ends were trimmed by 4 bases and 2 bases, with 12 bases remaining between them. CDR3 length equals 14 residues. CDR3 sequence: CSVGYRTPYNEQFF. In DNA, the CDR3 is TGCAGCGTTGGGTACAGGACACCCTACAATGAGCAGTTCTTC.

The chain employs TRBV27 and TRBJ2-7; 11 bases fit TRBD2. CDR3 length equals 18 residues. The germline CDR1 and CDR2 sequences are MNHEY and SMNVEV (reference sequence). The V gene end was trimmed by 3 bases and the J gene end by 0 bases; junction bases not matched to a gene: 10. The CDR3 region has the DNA TGTGCCAGCAGTTTTTTGAGACTAGCGGGACAGAGCTCCTACGAGCAGTACTTC. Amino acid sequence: CASSFLRLAGQSSYEQYF.

CDR3 bases: TGCGCCAGCAGCTTGGCCCCGGGACTAGCTCTACGCACAGATACGCAGTATTTT. It encodes CASSLAPGLALRTDTQYF. V usage is TRBV5-1 and J usage is TRBJ2-3; 9 bases are shared with TRBD2. This CDR3 comprises 18 residues. The junction had 9 bases not matched to a gene; V was cut back by 0 bases and J by 1 base. The germline V gene has CDR1 SGHRS and CDR2 YFSETQ.

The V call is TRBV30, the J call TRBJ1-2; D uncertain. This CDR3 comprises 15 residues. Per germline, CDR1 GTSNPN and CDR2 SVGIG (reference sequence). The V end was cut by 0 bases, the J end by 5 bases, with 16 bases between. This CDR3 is CAWSVLASALYGYTF. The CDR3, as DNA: TGTGCCTGGAGTGTACTCGCCAGCGCCCTTTATGGCTACACCTTC.

CDR3 nucleotide sequence: TGCGCCAGCAGCTTAGAAAGGGGTTTCGATGGCTACACCTTC. It codes for CASSLERGFDGYTF. This chain connects TRBV5-1 to TRBJ1-2; tentative D call: TRBD1 (5 bases). Germline V gene sequence: CDR1 SGHRS, CDR2 YFSETQ. This CDR3 is built from 14 residues. Trimming stripped 2 bases from V and 6 bases from J, with 14 bases between.

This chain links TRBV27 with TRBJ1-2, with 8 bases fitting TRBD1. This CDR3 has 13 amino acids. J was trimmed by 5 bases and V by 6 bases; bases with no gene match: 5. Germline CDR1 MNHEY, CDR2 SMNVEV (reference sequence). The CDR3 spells CASRGTGTYGYTF. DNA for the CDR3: TGTGCCAGCAGAGGGACAGGCACTTATGGCTACACCTTC.